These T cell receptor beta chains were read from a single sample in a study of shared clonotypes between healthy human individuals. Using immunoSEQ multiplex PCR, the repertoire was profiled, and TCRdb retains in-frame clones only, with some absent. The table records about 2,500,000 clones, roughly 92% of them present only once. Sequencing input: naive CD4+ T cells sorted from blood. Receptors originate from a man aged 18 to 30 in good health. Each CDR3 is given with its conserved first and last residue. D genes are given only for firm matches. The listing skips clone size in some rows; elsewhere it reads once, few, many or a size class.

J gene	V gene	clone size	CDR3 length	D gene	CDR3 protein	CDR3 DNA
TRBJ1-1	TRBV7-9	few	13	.	CASLRRGNTEAFF	TGTGCCAGCCTACGTAGGGGGAACACTGAAGCTTTCTTT
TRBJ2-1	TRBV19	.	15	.	CASEPSLKGNNEQFF	TGTGCCAGCGAGCCCAGCCTGAAAGGTAACAATGAGCAGTTCTTC
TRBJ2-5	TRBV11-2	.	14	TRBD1	CASSRTGGQETQYF	TGTGCCAGCAGCCGGACAGGGGGGCAAGAGACCCAGTACTTC
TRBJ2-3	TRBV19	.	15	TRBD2	CASSLSGSFTDTQYF	TGTGCCAGTAGTCTTAGCGGGAGCTTCACAGATACGCAGTATTTT
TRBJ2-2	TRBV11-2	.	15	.	CASSSSETNTGELFF	TGTGCCAGCAGCTCCTCAGAGACGAACACCGGGGAGCTGTTTTTT
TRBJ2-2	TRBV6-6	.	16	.	CASSYTSTGNTGELFF	TGTGCCAGCAGTTACACCTCGACAGGAAACACCGGGGAGCTGTTTTTT
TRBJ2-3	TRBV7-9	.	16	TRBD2	CASSDPGGSYADTQYF	TGTGCCAGCAGCGACCCGGGAGGATCCTACGCAGATACGCAGTATTTT
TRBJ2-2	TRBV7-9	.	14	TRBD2	CASSLAGGTGELFF	TGTGCCAGCAGCTTGGCGGGAGGAACCGGGGAGCTGTTTTTT
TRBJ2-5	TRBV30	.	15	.	CAWSSRLGYQETQYF	TGTGCCTGGAGTTCCCGACTGGGGTACCAAGAGACCCAGTACTTC
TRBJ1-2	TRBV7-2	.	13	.	CASSWGQGTGYTF	TGTGCCAGCAGCTGGGGGCAGGGGACCGGCTACACCTTC
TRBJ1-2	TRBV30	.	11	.	CASDIYYGYTF	TGTGCCTCGGACATCTACTATGGCTACACCTTC
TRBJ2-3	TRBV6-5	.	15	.	CASSYGGLSTDTQYF	TGTGCCAGCAGTTATGGGGGGTTAAGCACAGATACGCAGTATTTT
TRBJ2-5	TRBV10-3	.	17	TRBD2	CAISDSLLAGGEETQYF	TGTGCCATCAGCGACTCGCTCCTAGCGGGGGGGGAGGAGACCCAGTACTTC
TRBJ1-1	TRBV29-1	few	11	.	CSVGGVPGAFF	TGCAGCGTTGGCGGGGTTCCCGGAGCTTTCTTT
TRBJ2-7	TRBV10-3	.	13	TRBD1	CAITPTGGHEQYF	TGTGCCATCACCCCGACAGGGGGCCACGAGCAGTACTTC